This TCR beta chain was obtained from a study of blood T cell repertoires in COVID-19. Here immunoSEQ multiplex PCR was the method, and the copy in TCRdb shows in-frame clones only, minus some. The table has about 440,000 clones, nearly 90% seen once; the top ten hold approximately 2%. The ends were cut back, 1 base at V and 0 bases at J, with 7 bases in the middle. In germline, CDR1 is SGDLS, CDR2 YYNGEE. The CDR3 covers 15 residues. This sequence originates from a woman aged 18 to 35 with acute COVID-19. Material for sequencing was PBMCs or T cells enriched from blood (not recorded which). The rearrangement joins TRBV9 to TRBJ1-4; no firm D call. CDR3 in amino acids: CASSVLAATNEKLFF. The CDR3 DNA reads TGTGCCAGCAGCGTACTAGCGGCAACTAATGAAAAACTGTTTTTT. The variable domain in full, with the rest retrieved from reference TRBV9 and TRBJ1-4, is DSGVTQTPKHLITATGQRVTLRCSPRSGDLSVYWYQQSLDQGLQFLIQYYNGEERAKGNILERFSAQQFPDLHSELNLSSLELGDSALYFCASSVLAATNEKLFFGSGTQLSVL.